Each of the 31 T cell receptor beta chains below was sequenced from the same sample in a study of identical twins. Via MiXCR, TCRdb re-called the 5' RACE reads, giving one row per CDR3 protein. Of about 150,000 distinct CDR3 sequences in the sample, around 3.4% were seen once. Sequenced input: memory T cells sorted from blood. The receptors stem from a man aged 18 to 30 in good health.

In this sample, this clonotype turned up a few times. The CDR3 protein is CATSRAQQSTDTQYF. For the CDR3, the DNA is TGTGCCACCAGCAGAGCCCAGCAGAGCACAGATACGCAGTATTTT. The J gene is TRBJ2-3, the V gene TRBV15; the D is unclear. CDR3 size: 15 residues. V was clipped by 1 base and J by 0 bases, with 8 bases between them. Germline CDR1 and CDR2: LNHNV and YYDKDF (reference sequence).

This clonotype has at least ten counts. The chain recombines TRBV10-2 with TRBJ2-5; the D gene is possibly TRBD1 (5 bases). V was clipped by 4 bases and J by 5 bases, with 11 bases between them. Germline-derived CDR1 and CDR2 are WSHSY and SAAADI. CDR3 length: 13 amino acids. The chain's CDR3 is CASSVSGRETQYF. CDR3 in DNA: TGCGCCAGCAGTGTGTCAGGGCGGGAGACCCAGTACTTC.

This clonotype was observed many times. This chain connects TRBV12-3 or TRBV12-4 to TRBJ2-1; D call uncertain. V was trimmed by 3 bases and J by 8 bases, leaving 11 bases between them. The CDR3 totals 13 residues. Here the CDR3 DNA reads TGTGCCAGCAGTTTCCGAGAGGTCGATGAGCAGTTCTTC. Translating it yields CASSFREVDEQFF.

This clonotype was recorded many times. As DNA, the CDR3 is TGTGCCAGCACCCTGGACAGGGTGGCAGATACGCAGTATTTT. This sequence encodes CASTLDRVADTQYF. The chain couples TRBV3-1 to TRBJ2-3; 8 bases agree with TRBD1. Germline-derived CDR1 and CDR2 are LGHDT and YNNKEL (reference sequence). J lost 4 bases, V lost 7 bases, and 7 bases had no gene match. CDR3 length: 14 residues.

The chain joins TRBV7-8 to TRBJ2-3, with 14 bases aligning to TRBD2. This CDR3 is 19 amino acids long. Unmatched junction bases numbered 11, after V lost 2 bases and J lost 4 bases. Germline CDR1 is SGHVS and CDR2 is FQNEAQ. The CDR3: CASSLRGLAGGAVPDTQYF. The CDR3 DNA reads TGTGCCAGCAGCTTACGAGGACTAGCGGGAGGAGCCGTGCCAGATACGCAGTATTTT.

This clonotype has a count of ten or more. The rearrangement uses TRBV29-1 and TRBJ2-3, with a tentative D call TRBD1 (5 bases). Trimming stripped 6 bases from V and 2 bases from J, with 18 bases between. The CDR3 consists of 15 residues. The V gene's germline CDR1 is SQVTM and CDR2 ANQGSEA. The CDR3 here is CSVKRAQAHTDTQYF. The CDR3 DNA sequence: TGCAGCGTCAAAAGGGCACAGGCCCACACAGATACGCAGTATTTT.

Concerning this clonotype: Being one base from a much bigger clone, this may be a read error. This likely comes from a read error, as the CDR3 has no conserved phenylalanine or tryptophan at its end. V and J are TRBV6-1 and TRBJ2-1, with D possibly called TRBD1 or TRBD2 (6 bases each). Germline values: CDR1 MNHNS, CDR2 SASEGT. V was shortened by 8 bases and J by 9 bases, with 11 bases between the two germline ends. The CDR3 length is 11 residues. The CDR3 loop is CASPRGGEQFL. The CDR3 nucleotides read TGTGCCAGCCCCAGGGGAGGTGAGCAGTTCTTG.

The table lists this clonotype with many counts. The V and J genes are TRBV5-5 and TRBJ2-2; 9 bases match TRBD2. CDR3 length: 17 residues. V dropped 0 bases and J dropped 3; count of bases not matched to a gene: 6. The germline gives CDR1 SGHKS, CDR2 YYEKEE (reference sequence). CDR3 sequence reads: CASSLVGLAGHTGELFF. The CDR3 coding sequence is TGTGCCAGCAGCTTGGTGGGGCTAGCGGGACACACCGGGGAGCTGTTTTTT. Using reference TRBV5-5 and TRBJ2-2 for the parts outside the CDR3, the full variable domain is DAGVTQSPTHLIKTRGQQVTLRCSPISGHKSVSWYQQVLGQGPQFIFQYYEKEERGRGNFPDRFSARQFPNYSSELNVNALLLGDSALYLCASSLVGLAGHTGELFFGEGSRLTVL.

The V and J genes are TRBV5-4 and TRBJ2-5; TRBD2 matches at 9 bases. Unmatched junction bases numbered 6, after V lost 4 bases and J lost 5 bases. Per germline, CDR1 SGHNT and CDR2 YYREEE (reference sequence). The CDR3 consists of 14 residues. CDR3 nucleotides: TGTGCCAGCAGCCTGCGGGAGGGCGGGGAGACCCAGTACTTC. It translates to CASSLREGGETQYF.

This clonotype was detected many times. The chain recombines TRBV5-1 with TRBJ2-7; a possible D gene is TRBD2 (6 bases). The CDR3 has 16 residues. Per germline, CDR1 SGHRS and CDR2 YFSETQ. The V end lost 0 bases, the J end lost 0 bases, and 13 bases lay between the germline ends. This chain's CDR3 is CASSLAGGISSYEQYF. The CDR3 DNA sequence: TGCGCCAGCAGCTTGGCCGGAGGGATCAGCTCCTACGAGCAGTACTTC.

This chain links TRBV5-1 with TRBJ2-4, with D maybe TRBD2 (6 bases). With 2 bases removed from V and 8 bases from J, the gap between germline ends came to 17 bases. The CDR3 totals 15 residues. Germline V lookup: CDR1 SGHRS, CDR2 YFSETQ. The chain's CDR3 is CASSFGGARVDIQYF. DNA for the CDR3: TGCGCCAGCAGCTTCGGCGGGGCCAGGGTGGACATTCAGTACTTC. The full variable domain, completed using reference TRBV5-1 and TRBJ2-4, is KAGVTQTPRYLIKTRGQQVTLSCSPISGHRSVSWYQQTPGQGLQFLFEYFSETQRNKGNFPGRFSGRQFSNSRSEMNVSTLELGDSALYLCASSFGGARVDIQYFGAGTRLSVL.

Many counts were recorded for this clonotype. This chain connects TRBV14 to TRBJ2-7; 9 positions agree with TRBD2. The junction had 11 bases not matched to a gene; V was cut back by 4 bases and J by 7 bases. The CDR3 is made up of 15 amino acids. The V gene's germline CDR1 is SGHDN and CDR2 FVKESK. The CDR3 nucleotides are TGTGCCAGCAGCCGGGGAGGTAGCGGGAGTAAGGAGCAGTACTTC. Encoded protein: CASSRGGSGSKEQYF.

This clonotype was recorded a few times. This chain uses TRBV18 with TRBJ1-3; weak D call: TRBD1 (6 bases). Germline V CDR1 and CDR2: KGHSH, LQKENI. Trimming took 6 bases from V and 3 from J, leaving 9 bases between them. The CDR3 runs 13 residues. This CDR3 is CASSGANGNTIYF. The CDR3 coding sequence is TGTGCCAGCTCGGGGGCGAATGGAAACACCATATATTTT.

This clonotype was counted at least ten times. This chain joins TRBV6-2 or TRBV6-3 and TRBJ2-5, with a possible D match to TRBD2 (6 bases). With 0 bases removed from V and 4 bases from J, the gap between germline ends came to 12 bases. The germline gives CDR1 MNHEY, CDR2 SVGEGT. The CDR3 sequence is 15 residues long. CDR3 amino acids: CASSYSSRETETQYF. The CDR3 bases are TGTGCCAGCAGTTACTCGTCCCGGGAGACAGAGACCCAGTACTTC.

This clonotype was detected ten times or more. The rearrangement joins TRBV25-1 to TRBJ2-1; 10 bases align to TRBD2. The germline V gene encodes CDR1 MGHDK and CDR2 SYGVNS. The CDR3 is 14 amino acids. J gave up 10 bases and V 6 bases, and 9 bases lay outside the gene matches. As DNA, the CDR3 is TGTGCCAGCAGCGCACGACTAGCGGGTTTCGAGCAGTTCTTC. It specifies CASSARLAGFEQFF.

This clonotype was counted at least ten times. The chain employs TRBV29-1 and TRBJ2-3; D unclear. Trimming took off 7 bases at V and 6 bases at J, with 11 bases between the two ends. The CDR3 consists of 11 residues. Germline V gene sequence: CDR1 SQVTM, CDR2 ANQGSEA. As DNA, the CDR3 is TGCAGCGGTGTCCTCGGGGATACGCAGTATTTT. It is translated as CSGVLGDTQYF.

This clonotype was observed at least ten times. V and J are TRBV7-8 and TRBJ2-1, with 10 bases that match TRBD2. V gave up 4 bases and J gave up 8 bases; unmatched junction bases: 11. Germline assignment: CDR1 SGHVS and CDR2 FQNEAQ. This CDR3 is built from 16 residues. The CDR3 spells CASSSRFRTSGDEQFF. CDR3 DNA sequence: TGTGCCAGCAGCTCCCGGTTTCGGACTAGCGGCGATGAGCAGTTCTTC. Variable domain in full (rest from reference TRBV7-8 and TRBJ2-1): GAGVSQSPRYKVAKRGQDVALRCDPISGHVSLFWYQQALGQGPEFLTYFQNEAQLDKSGLPSDRFFAERPEGSVSTLKIQRTQQEDSAVYLCASSSRFRTSGDEQFFGPGTRLTVL.

Many counts were recorded for this clonotype. This chain uses TRBV4-2 with TRBJ2-1; D unclear. Trimming took off 1 base at V and 5 bases at J, with 6 bases between the two ends. This CDR3 comprises 13 residues. From germline, CDR1 is LGHNA and CDR2 YNFKEQ. The CDR3 DNA follows: TGTGCCAGCAGCCAAGTTGGGCACAATGAGCAGTTCTTC. Amino acid sequence: CASSQVGHNEQFF.

This clonotype was detected many times. CDR3 nucleotide sequence: TGTGCCAGCAGCCAGTTGTCTTCCAACTATGGCTACACCTTC. It codes for CASSQLSSNYGYTF. The chain carries TRBV7-9 and TRBJ1-2; D is uncertain. Trimming cost V 5 bases and J 2 bases, with 12 bases left between them. Germline loops: CDR1 SEHNR, CDR2 FQNEAQ (reference sequence). The CDR3 sequence is 14 residues long.

This clonotype occurred many times. The chain carries TRBV28 and TRBJ2-1; TRBD2 matches at 9 bases. Germline V gene sequence: CDR1 MDHEN, CDR2 SYDVKM. The CDR3 is 16 residues long. This CDR3 is CATRKGRTSVYNEQFF. The DNA of the CDR3 is TGTGCTACTCGGAAAGGGAGGACTAGCGTGTACAATGAGCAGTTCTTC.

Ten or more counts support this clonotype. This rearrangement joins TRBV20-1 to TRBJ2-1, with 10 bases lining up with TRBD2. Germline values: CDR1 DFQATT, CDR2 SNEGSKA (reference sequence). Trimming took 1 base from V and 10 from J; bases not matched to a gene: 10. The CDR3 is 15 amino acids. The DNA of the CDR3 is TGCAGTGCTAGAGGTTATCTAGCGGGAGAAGGAGAGCAGTTCTTC. Translating it yields CSARGYLAGEGEQFF.

This sequence joins TRBV18 and TRBJ2-3; D uncertain. Germline lookup yields CDR1 KGHSH and CDR2 LQKENI. V gave up 8 bases and J gave up 2 bases, with 14 bases separating them. The CDR3 has 14 residues. CDR3: CASLPKAVTDTQYF. The DNA for the CDR3 is TGTGCCAGCCTACCTAAGGCAGTCACAGATACGCAGTATTTT.

This clonotype was counted ten times or more. The chain has TRBV14 and TRBJ2-1; 9 bases map to TRBD2. Germline CDR1 and CDR2: SGHDN and FVKESK. This CDR3 is built from 16 residues. Trimming cost V 0 bases and J 3 bases; bases outside gene matches: 3. DNA for the CDR3: TGTGCCAGCAGCCAAGAAGCGGGAGGATTCTACAATGAGCAGTTCTTC. It encodes CASSQEAGGFYNEQFF.

Many counts were recorded for this clonotype. The genes are TRBV28 and TRBJ2-7; 7 bases are shared with TRBD2. V lost 10 bases, J lost 4 bases, and 10 bases stayed unmatched. CDR3 size: 13 residues. In germline, CDR1 is MDHEN, CDR2 SYDVKM. CDR3 DNA sequence: TGTGCCACCGAGGGGACTAACCTTTACGAGCAGTACTTC. The encoded protein is CATEGTNLYEQYF.

This clonotype appeared many times. The chain joins TRBV6-5 to TRBJ1-2; D is uncertain. V shed 2 bases and J shed 6 bases, with 10 bases lying between them. The CDR3 runs 13 residues. The germline V gene encodes CDR1 MNHEY and CDR2 SVGAGI. This CDR3 is CASSYPAGHGYTF. The CDR3 region has the DNA TGTGCCAGCAGTTACCCTGCTGGACATGGCTACACCTTC.

This clonotype was recorded many times. V gene TRBV11-2 combines with J gene TRBJ2-7, with D perhaps TRBD1 (5 bases). V lost 0 bases to trimming and J lost 2 bases, with 8 bases between them. Per germline, CDR1 SGHAT and CDR2 FQNNGV. This CDR3 has 14 residues. The CDR3 spells CASSLDRAAYEQYF. In DNA, the CDR3 is TGTGCCAGCAGCTTAGACAGGGCAGCCTACGAGCAGTACTTC.

This clonotype was recorded many times. The chain employs TRBV11-3 and TRBJ1-2; the D is unclear. V shed 8 bases and J shed 1 base, with 11 bases lying between them. This CDR3 comprises 13 residues. Germline V gives CDR1 SGHNT, CDR2 YENEEA. The CDR3 nucleotides are TGTGCCAGCTCAAGGGAACTTAACTATGGCTACACCTTC. This translates into CASSRELNYGYTF.

This clonotype was detected many times. V usage is TRBV12-3 or TRBV12-4 and J usage is TRBJ1-6; D unresolved. Deletions cut 6 bases from V and 9 bases from J, with 15 bases between. The CDR3 has 14 amino acids. CDR3 in amino acids: CASSRPGRSSPLHF. The CDR3 coding sequence is TGTGCCAGCAGCCGCCCGGGGAGGAGTTCACCCCTCCACTTT.

This clonotype was detected ten times or more. This rearrangement joins TRBV4-2 to TRBJ2-7; TRBD1 matches at 10 bases. V was clipped by 3 bases and J by 6 bases; unmatched bases: 5. CDR1 is LGHNA and CDR2 is YNFKEQ in the germline V gene. CDR3 size: 14 residues. CDR3 protein: CASSQSGQGTEQYF. The CDR3 nucleotides are TGTGCCAGCAGCCAGTCGGGACAGGGGACCGAGCAGTACTTC.

Many counts were recorded for this clonotype. V and J are TRBV5-6 and TRBJ2-4, with D perhaps TRBD1 (5 bases). The CDR3 loop spans 14 amino acids. CDR1 is SGHDT, CDR2 YYEEEE, per germline. Trimming removed 1 base from V and 2 bases from J, with 7 bases in between. The DNA for the CDR3 is TGTGCCAGCAGCTTGCCAGGGACCAAAAACATTCAGTACTTC. Translating gives CASSLPGTKNIQYF. Complete variable domain (other parts from reference TRBV5-6 and TRBJ2-4): DAGVTQSPTHLIKTRGQQVTLRCSPKSGHDTVSWYQQALGQGPQFIFQYYEEEERQRGNFPDRFSGHQFPNYSSELNVNALLLGDSALYLCASSLPGTKNIQYFGAGTRLSVL.

This clonotype appeared many times. This sequence joins TRBV10-3 and TRBJ1-1; D remains ambiguous. The CDR3 contains 10 residues. V lost 10 bases and J lost 6, with 9 bases in between. From germline, CDR1 is ENHRY and CDR2 SYGVKD. CDR3: CATDLSEAFF. The DNA of the CDR3 is TGTGCCACGGATTTGTCTGAAGCTTTCTTT.